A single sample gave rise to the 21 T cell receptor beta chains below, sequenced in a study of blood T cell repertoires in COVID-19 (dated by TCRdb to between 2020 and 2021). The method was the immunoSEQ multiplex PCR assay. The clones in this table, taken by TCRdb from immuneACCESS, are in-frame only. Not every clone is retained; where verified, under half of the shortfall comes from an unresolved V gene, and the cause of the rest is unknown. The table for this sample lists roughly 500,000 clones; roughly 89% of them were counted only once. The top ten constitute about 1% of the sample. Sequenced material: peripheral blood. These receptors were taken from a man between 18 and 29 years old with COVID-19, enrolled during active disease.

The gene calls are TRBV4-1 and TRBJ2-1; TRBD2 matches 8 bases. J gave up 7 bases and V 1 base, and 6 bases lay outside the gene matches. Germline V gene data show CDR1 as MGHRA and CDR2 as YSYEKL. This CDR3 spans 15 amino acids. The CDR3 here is CASSQGRAGVNEQFF. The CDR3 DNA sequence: TGCGCCAGCAGCCAAGGGCGAGCGGGGGTAAATGAGCAGTTCTTC.

CDR3 sequence: CASSEAAAPGELFF. The CDR3 DNA reads as TGTGCCAGCAGTGAAGCGGCTGCCCCCGGGGAGCTGTTTTTT. The rearrangement uses TRBV2 and TRBJ2-2; no clear D gene. This CDR3 spans 14 amino acids. Germline values: CDR1 SNHLY, CDR2 FYNNEI. V was clipped by 0 bases and J by 6 bases, with 8 bases between them.

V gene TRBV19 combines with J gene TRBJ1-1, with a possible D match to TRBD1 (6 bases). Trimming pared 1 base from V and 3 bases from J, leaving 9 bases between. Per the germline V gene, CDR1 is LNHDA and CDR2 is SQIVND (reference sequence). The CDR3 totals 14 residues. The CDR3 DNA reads TGTGCCAGTAGTATAGGTGGGACACACACTGAAGCTTTCTTT. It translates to CASSIGGTHTEAFF.

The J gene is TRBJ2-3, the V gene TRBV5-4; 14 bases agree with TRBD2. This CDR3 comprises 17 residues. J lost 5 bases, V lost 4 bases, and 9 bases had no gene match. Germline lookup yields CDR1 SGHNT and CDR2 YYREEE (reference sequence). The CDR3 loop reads CASSPLTSGGARDTQYF. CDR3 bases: TGTGCCAGCAGCCCCTTGACTAGCGGGGGGGCCAGAGATACGCAGTATTTT.

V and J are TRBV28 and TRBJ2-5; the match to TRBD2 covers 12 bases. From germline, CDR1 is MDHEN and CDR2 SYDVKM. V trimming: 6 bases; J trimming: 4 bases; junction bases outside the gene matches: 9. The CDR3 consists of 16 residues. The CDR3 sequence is CASRPTSGGYRETQYF. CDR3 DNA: TGTGCCAGCAGACCTACTAGCGGGGGGTATCGAGAGACCCAGTACTTC.

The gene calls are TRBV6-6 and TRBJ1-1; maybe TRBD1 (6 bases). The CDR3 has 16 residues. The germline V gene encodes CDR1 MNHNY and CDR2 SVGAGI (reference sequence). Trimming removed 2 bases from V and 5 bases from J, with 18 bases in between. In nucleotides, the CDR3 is TGTGCCAGCAGTTACCGGACAACAACAGGGCGGACTGAAGCTTTCTTT. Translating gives CASSYRTTTGRTEAFF.

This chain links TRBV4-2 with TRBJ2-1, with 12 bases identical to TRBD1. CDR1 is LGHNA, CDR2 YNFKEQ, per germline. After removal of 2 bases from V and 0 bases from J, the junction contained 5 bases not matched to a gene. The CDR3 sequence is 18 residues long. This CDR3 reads CASSQLGTGGASYNEQFF. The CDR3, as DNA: TGTGCCAGCAGCCAACTAGGGACAGGGGGCGCCTCCTACAATGAGCAGTTCTTC.

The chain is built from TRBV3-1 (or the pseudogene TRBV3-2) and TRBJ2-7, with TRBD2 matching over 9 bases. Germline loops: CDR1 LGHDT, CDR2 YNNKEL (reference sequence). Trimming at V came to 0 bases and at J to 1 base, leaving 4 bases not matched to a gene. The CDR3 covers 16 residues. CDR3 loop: CASSQDMLAGSYEQYF. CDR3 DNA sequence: TGTGCCAGCAGCCAAGATATGCTAGCGGGGTCCTACGAGCAGTACTTC.

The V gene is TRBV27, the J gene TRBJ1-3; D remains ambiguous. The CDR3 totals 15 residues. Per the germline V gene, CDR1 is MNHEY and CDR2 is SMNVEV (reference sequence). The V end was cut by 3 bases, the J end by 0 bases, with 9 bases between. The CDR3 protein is CASSLGVHSGNTIYF. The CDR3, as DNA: TGTGCCAGCAGTTTGGGCGTACACTCTGGAAACACCATATATTTT.

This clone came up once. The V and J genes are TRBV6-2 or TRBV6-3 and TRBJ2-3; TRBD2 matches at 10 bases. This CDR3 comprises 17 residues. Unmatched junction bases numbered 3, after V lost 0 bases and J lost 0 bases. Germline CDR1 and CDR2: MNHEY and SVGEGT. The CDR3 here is CASSYSGLARSTDTQYF. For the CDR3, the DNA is TGTGCCAGCAGTTACTCGGGACTAGCGAGGAGCACAGATACGCAGTATTTT.

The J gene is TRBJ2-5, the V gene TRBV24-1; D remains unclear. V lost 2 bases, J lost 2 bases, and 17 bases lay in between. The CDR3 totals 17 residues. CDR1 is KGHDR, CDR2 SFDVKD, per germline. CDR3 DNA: TGTGCCACCAGTGATTCCCGCCGCCGCGCGACTCAAGAGACCCAGTACTTC. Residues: CATSDSRRRATQETQYF.

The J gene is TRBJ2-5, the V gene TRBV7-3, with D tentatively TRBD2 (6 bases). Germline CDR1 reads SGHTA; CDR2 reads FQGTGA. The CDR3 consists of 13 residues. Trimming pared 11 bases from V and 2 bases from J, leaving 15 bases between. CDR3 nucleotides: TGTGCCTCGGGGAGCGGGCGTCAAGAGACCCAGTACTTC. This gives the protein CASGSGRQETQYF.

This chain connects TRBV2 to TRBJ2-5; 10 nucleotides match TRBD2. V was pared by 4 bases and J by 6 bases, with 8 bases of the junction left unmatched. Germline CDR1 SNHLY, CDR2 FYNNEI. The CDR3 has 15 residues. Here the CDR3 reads CASSGGLAGAKTQYF. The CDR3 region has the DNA TGTGCCAGCAGTGGAGGCCTAGCGGGAGCCAAGACCCAGTACTTC.

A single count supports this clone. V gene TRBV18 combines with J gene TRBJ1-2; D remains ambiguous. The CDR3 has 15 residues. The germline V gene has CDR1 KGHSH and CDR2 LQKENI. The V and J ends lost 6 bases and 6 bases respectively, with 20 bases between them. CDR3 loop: CASSPNKAEVNGYTF. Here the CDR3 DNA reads TGTGCCAGCTCCCCAAACAAGGCGGAGGTCAATGGCTACACCTTC.

The CDR3 nucleotides read TGTGCCAGCAGTACGGGGGTTCAATATGGCAATCAGCCCCAGCATTTT. It encodes CASSTGVQYGNQPQHF. The chain links TRBV6-6 to TRBJ1-5, with D possibly being TRBD1 (5 bases). Germline V lookup: CDR1 MNHNY, CDR2 SVGAGI (reference sequence). There are 16 residues in the CDR3. V lost 5 bases and J 2 bases, leaving 16 bases between the germline ends.

The CDR3 bases are TGCAGCGTTCCGTGGACAGGGGATGAGCAGTTCTTC. This codes for CSVPWTGDEQFF. The chain is built from TRBV29-1 and TRBJ2-1; 9 bases are a match to TRBD1. The length of the CDR3 is 12 residues. The J segment lost 8 bases and the V segment lost 5 bases, leaving 4 bases of the junction unmatched. CDR1 SQVTM and CDR2 ANQGSEA come from the germline V gene.

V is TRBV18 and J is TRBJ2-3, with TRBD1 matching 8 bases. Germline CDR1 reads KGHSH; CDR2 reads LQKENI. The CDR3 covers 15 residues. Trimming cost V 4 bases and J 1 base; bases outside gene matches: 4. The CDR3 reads CASSLTGQGTDTQYF. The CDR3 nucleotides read TGTGCCAGCTCACTCACGGGACAGGGCACAGATACGCAGTATTTT.

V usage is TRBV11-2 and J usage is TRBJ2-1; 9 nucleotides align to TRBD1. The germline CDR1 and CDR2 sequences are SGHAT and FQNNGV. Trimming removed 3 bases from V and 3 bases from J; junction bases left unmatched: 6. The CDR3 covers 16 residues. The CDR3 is CASSFRGDRVYNEQFF. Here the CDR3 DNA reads TGTGCCAGCAGCTTCAGGGGGGACAGGGTCTACAATGAGCAGTTCTTC.

The CDR3 reads CASKEDSFYYGYTF. CDR3 coding DNA: TGTGCCAGCAAGGAAGACAGTTTCTACTATGGCTACACCTTC. This chain uses TRBV2 with TRBJ1-2, with TRBD1 as a possible D gene (5 bases). With 7 bases removed from V and 3 bases from J, the gap between germline ends came to 15 bases. Germline V lookup: CDR1 SNHLY, CDR2 FYNNEI. The CDR3 has 14 amino acids.

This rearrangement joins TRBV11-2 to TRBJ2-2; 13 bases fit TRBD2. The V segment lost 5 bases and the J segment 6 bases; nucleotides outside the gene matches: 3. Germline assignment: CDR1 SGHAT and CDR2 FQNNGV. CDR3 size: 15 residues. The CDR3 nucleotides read TGTGCCAGCAGCCTGGGACTAGCGGGGTCCGGGGAGCTGTTTTTT. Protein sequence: CASSLGLAGSGELFF.

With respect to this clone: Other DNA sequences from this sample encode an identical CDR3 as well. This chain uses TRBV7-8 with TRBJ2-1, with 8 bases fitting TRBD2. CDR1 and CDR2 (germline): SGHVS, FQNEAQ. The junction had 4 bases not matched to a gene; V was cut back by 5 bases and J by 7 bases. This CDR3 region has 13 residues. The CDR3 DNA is TGTGCCAGCAGCCTCGGACTAGCAAATGAGCAGTTCTTC. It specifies CASSLGLANEQFF.